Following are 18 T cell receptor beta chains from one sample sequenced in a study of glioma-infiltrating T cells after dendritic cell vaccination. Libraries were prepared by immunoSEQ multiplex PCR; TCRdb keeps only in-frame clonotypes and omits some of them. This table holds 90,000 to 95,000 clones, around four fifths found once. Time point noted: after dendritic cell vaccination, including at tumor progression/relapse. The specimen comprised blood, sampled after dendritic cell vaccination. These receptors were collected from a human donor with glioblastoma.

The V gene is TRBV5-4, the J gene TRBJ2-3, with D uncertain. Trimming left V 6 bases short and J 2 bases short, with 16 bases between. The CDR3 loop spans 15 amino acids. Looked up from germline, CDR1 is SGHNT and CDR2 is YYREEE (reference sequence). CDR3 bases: TGTGCCAGCAACCCCCTCGAGAGTGCCACAGATACGCAGTATTTT. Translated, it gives CASNPLESATDTQYF.

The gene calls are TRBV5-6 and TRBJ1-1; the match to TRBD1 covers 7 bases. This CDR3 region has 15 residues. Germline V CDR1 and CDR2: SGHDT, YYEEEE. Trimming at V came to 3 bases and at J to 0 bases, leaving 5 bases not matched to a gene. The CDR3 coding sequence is TGTGCCAGCAGCTGGGTGACAGGGATGAACACTGAAGCTTTCTTT. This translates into CASSWVTGMNTEAFF.

CDR3 loop: CARSLPRDNFSGNTIYF. CDR3 coding DNA: TGTGCCAGAAGTCTACCTAGGGACAATTTCTCTGGAAACACCATATATTTT. V gene TRBV5-3 combines with J gene TRBJ1-3; TRBD1 is a possible D gene (6 bases). TRBV5-3 is assigned to the ORF class and has an uncertain function. V was trimmed by 5 bases and J by 0 bases, leaving 18 bases between them. This CDR3 contains 17 residues.

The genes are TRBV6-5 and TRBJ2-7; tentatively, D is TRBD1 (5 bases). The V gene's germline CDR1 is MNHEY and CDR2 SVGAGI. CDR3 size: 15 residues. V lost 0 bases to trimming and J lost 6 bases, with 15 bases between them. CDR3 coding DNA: TGTGCCAGCAGTTACTCGGCAAACGGGCAGGGCGAGCAGTACGTC. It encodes CASSYSANGQGEQYV.

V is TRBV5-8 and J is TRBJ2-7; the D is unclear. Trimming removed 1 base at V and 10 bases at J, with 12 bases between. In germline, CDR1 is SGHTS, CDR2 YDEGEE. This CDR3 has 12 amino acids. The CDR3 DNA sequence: TGTGCCAGCAGCTTGTCAGGCTCTCGACAGTACGTC. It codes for CASSLSGSRQYV.

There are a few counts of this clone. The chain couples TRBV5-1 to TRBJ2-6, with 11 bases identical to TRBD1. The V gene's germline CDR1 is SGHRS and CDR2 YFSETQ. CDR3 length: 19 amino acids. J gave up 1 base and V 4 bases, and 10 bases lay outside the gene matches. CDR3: CASSTRGGQGGSGANVLTF. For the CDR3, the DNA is TGCGCCAGCAGCACCCGAGGGGGACAGGGGGGTTCTGGGGCCAACGTCCTGACTTTC.

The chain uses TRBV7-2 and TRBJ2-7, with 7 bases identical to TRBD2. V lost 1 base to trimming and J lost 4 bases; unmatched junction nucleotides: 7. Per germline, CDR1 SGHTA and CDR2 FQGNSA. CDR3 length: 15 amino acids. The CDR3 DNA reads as TGTGCCAGCAGCTTAGTGGGTGGGGGGGGTTACGAGCAGTACTTC. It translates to CASSLVGGGGYEQYF.

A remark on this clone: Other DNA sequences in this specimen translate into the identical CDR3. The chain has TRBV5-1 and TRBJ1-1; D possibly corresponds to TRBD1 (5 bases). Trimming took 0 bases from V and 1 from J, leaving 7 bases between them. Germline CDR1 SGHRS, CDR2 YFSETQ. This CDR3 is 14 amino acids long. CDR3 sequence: CASSLAGGNTEAFF. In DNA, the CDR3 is TGCGCCAGCAGCTTGGCCGGGGGGAACACTGAAGCTTTCTTT.

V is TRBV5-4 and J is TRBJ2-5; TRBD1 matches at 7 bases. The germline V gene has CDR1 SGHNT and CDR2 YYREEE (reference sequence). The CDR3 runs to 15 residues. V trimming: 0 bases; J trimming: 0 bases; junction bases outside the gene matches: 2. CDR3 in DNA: TGTGCCAGCAGCTTGGTAGGGGGCAACCAAGAGACCCAGTACTTC. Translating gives CASSLVGGNQETQYF.

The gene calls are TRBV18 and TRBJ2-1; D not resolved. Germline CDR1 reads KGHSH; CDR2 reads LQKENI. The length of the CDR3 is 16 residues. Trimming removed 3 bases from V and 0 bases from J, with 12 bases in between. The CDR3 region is CASSPSFSNSYNEQFF. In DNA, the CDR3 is TGTGCCAGCTCACCGAGCTTTTCGAACTCCTACAATGAGCAGTTCTTC. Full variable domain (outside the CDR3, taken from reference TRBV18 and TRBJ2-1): NAGVMQNPRHLVRRRGQEARLRCSPMKGHSHVYWYRQLPEEGLKFMVYLQKENIIDESGMPKERFSAEFPKEGPSILRIQQVVRGDSAAYFCASSPSFSNSYNEQFFGPGTRLTVL.

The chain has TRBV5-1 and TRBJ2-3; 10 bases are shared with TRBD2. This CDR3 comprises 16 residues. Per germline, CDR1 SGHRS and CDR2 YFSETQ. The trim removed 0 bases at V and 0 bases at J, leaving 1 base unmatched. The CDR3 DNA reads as TGCGCCAGCAGCTTGGCTAGCGGGAGCAGCACAGATACGCAGTATTTT. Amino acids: CASSLASGSSTDTQYF.

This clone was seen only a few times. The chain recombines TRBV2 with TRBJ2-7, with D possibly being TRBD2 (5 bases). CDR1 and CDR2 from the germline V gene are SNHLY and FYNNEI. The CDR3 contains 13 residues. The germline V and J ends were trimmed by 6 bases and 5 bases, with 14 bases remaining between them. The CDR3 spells CASSPTKANEQYV. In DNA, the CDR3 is TGTGCCAGCAGCCCGACTAAAGCCAACGAGCAGTACGTC.

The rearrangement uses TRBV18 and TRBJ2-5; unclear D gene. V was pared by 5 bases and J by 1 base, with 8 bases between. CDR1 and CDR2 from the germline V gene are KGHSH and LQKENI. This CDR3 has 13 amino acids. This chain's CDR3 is CASSTTPQETQYF. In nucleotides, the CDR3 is TGTGCCAGCTCAACAACGCCCCAAGAGACCCAGTACTTC.

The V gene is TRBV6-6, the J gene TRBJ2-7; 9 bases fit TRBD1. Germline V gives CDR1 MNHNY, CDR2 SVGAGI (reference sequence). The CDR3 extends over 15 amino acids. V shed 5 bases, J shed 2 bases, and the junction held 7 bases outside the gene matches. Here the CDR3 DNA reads TGTGCCAGCAGTGGTTCACAGGGGGCAACCTACGAGCAGTACTTC. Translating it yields CASSGSQGATYEQYF.

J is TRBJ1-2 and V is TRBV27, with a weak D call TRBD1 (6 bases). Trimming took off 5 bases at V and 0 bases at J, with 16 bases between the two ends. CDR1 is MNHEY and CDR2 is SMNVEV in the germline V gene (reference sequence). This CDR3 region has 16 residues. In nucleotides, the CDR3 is TGTGCCAGCAGTCCAACAGCGGACAGACCTAACTATGGCTACACCTTC. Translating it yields CASSPTADRPNYGYTF.

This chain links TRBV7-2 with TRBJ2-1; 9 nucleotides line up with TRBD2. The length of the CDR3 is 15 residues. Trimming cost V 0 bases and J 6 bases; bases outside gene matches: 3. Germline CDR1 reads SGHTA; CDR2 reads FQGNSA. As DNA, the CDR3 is TGTGCCAGCAGCTTAGCTCTTAGCGGGAGCAATGAGCAGTTCTTC. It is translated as CASSLALSGSNEQFF.

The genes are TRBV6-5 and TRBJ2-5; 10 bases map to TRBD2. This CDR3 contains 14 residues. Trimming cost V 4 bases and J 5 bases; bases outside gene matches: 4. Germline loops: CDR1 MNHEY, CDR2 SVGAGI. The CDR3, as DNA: TGTGCCAGCAGTTCTAGCGGGGGAGAGGAGACCCAGTACTTC. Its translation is CASSSSGGEETQYF.

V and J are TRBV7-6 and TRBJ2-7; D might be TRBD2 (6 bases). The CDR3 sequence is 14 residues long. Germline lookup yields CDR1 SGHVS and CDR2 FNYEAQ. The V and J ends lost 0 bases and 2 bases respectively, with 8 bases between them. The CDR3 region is CASSLASGPYEQYV. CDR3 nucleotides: TGTGCCAGCAGCTTAGCTAGCGGACCCTACGAGCAGTACGTC.